This T cell receptor beta chain was identified during a study of technical replicates of blood from several donors. The CDR3 loop spans 13 amino acids. The V gene end was trimmed by 6 bases and the J gene end by 6 bases; junction bases not matched to a gene: 5. Germline CDR1 reads SNHLY; CDR2 reads FYNNEI. Sequencing was performed with immunoSEQ multiplex PCR; in TCRdb, only in-frame clones are kept and a portion is missing. This table has roughly 65,000 clones, about 86% appearing once. This sequence joins TRBV2 and TRBJ1-5; TRBD1 matches 7 bases. The specimen was PBMCs. The sequence was collected from a human donor in good health. Some clones in this sample may be carry-over from other donors' samples. This chain's CDR3 is CASSQTGAQPQHF. The CDR3 DNA reads as TGTGCCAGCAGCCAAACAGGGGCTCAGCCCCAGCATTTT.